This paragraph covers one T cell receptor (beta chain) sequence. Its matching antigen is unknown. These data belong to a study of T cell repertoires in cytomegalovirus infection. Germline V gene sequence: CDR1 MNHEY, CDR2 SMNVEV (reference sequence). V gave up 2 bases and J gave up 3 bases, with 17 bases separating them. The CDR3 loop spans 16 amino acids. MiXCR was run by TCRdb on the reads, yielding one entry per CDR3 protein. The sample holds fewer than 350,000 distinct CDR3 sequences, approximately 32% seen once. V usage is TRBV27 and J usage is TRBJ2-7, with D possibly matching TRBD1 (8 bases). This receptor was identified in a human donor in good health (CMV status not recorded). Some clones in this sample may be carry-over from other donors' samples. Here the sequenced sample was cultured PBMCs, taken from culture after CMV antigen stimulation. In nucleotides, the CDR3 is TGTGCCAGCAGTTTAGGAACAACAGGGGGGGTCTACGAGCAGTACTTC. Its translation: CASSLGTTGGVYEQYF.